What follows are 23 T cell receptor beta chains derived from one specimen sequenced in a study of T cell responses to AZD1222 COVID-19 vaccine. Clones were read by immunoSEQ multiplex PCR, and TCRdb kept only the in-frame ones, dropping some. Of 99,000 or so clones listed, about 88% are singletons. The source material was peripheral blood, sampled on day 0 of AZD1222 vaccination. The receptors here all came from an adult in good health.

This clone was observed a few times. The V and J genes are TRBV4-2 and TRBJ1-5; D gene unclear. Germline assignment: CDR1 LGHNA and CDR2 YNFKEQ. The CDR3 runs 15 residues. V shed 4 bases and J shed 0 bases, with 10 bases lying between them. The CDR3 sequence is CASSPRANSNQPQHF. The CDR3, as DNA: TGTGCCAGCAGCCCTCGGGCCAATAGCAATCAGCCCCAGCATTTT.

The V call is TRBV20-1, the J call TRBJ2-5; D is unclear. The CDR3 has 10 residues. Germline lookup yields CDR1 DFQATT and CDR2 SNEGSKA (reference sequence). The V end lost 7 bases, the J end lost 5 bases, and 8 bases lay between the germline ends. This chain's CDR3 is CSVFRETQYF. The DNA for the CDR3 is TGCAGTGTATTCCGGGAGACCCAGTACTTC.

The chain couples TRBV9 to TRBJ2-7; no reliable D call. Germline V gives CDR1 SGDLS, CDR2 YYNGEE. The V end was cut by 0 bases, the J end by 7 bases, with 11 bases between. This CDR3 is 13 amino acids long. The CDR3 reads CASSVGNGWEQYF. For the CDR3, the DNA is TGTGCCAGCAGCGTAGGTAATGGGTGGGAGCAGTACTTC.

The chain recombines TRBV21-1 with TRBJ2-3; the table names TRBD1, a call not compared with the DNA. TRBV21-1 is described as a pseudogene. This CDR3 spans 16 amino acids. Here the CDR3 reads CASSSDRGESTDTQYF. In DNA form, the CDR3 reads TGTGCCAGCAGCAGTGACAGGGGAGAGAGCACAGATACGCAGTATTTT.

The chain combines TRBV9 with TRBJ2-1, with 7 bases lining up with TRBD1. Germline trimming cut 4 bases from V and 8 bases from J; bases unmatched to any gene: 9. CDR1 is SGDLS and CDR2 is YYNGEE in the germline V gene. The CDR3 sequence is 14 residues long. The CDR3 DNA follows: TGTGCCAGCAGCACGGGACAGACGGTGGATGAGCAGTTCTTC. Its translation: CASSTGQTVDEQFF.

This sequence joins TRBV7-3 and TRBJ1-5; TRBD1 might be the D (5 bases). CDR1 SGHTA and CDR2 FQGTGA come from the germline V gene. V lost 10 bases and J lost 3, with 13 bases in between. The CDR3 spans 13 residues. The CDR3: CANPPGTNQPQHF. The CDR3 DNA is TGTGCCAACCCCCCAGGGACCAATCAGCCCCAGCATTTT.

The CDR3 nucleotides read TGTGCCAGCAGCCCACTTGGCGGAATCGGAAACTATGGCTACACCTTC. Its protein is CASSPLGGIGNYGYTF. The chain couples TRBV7-6 to TRBJ1-2; no definite D call. Per germline, CDR1 SGHVS and CDR2 FNYEAQ. The CDR3 is 16 amino acids. Trimming cost V 5 bases and J 2 bases, with 18 bases left between them.

The rearrangement joins TRBV12-5 to TRBJ2-7; TRBD1 might be the D (8 bases). Germline CDR1 is LGHNT and CDR2 is FRNRAP. Trimming stripped 2 bases from V and 0 bases from J, with 35 bases between. This CDR3 has 23 residues. The CDR3 reads CASGLPLFSPRNRGRTSSYEQYF. The CDR3 DNA follows: TGTGCTAGTGGTTTGCCCCTATTTTCCCCTCGGAACAGGGGGAGGACTAGCTCCTACGAGCAGTACTTC. The complete variable domain, with remaining parts taken from reference TRBV12-5 and TRBJ2-7, reads DARVTQTPRHKVTEMGQEVTMRCQPILGHNTVFWYRQTMMQGLELLAYFRNRAPLDDSGMPKDRFSAEMPDATLATLKIQPSEPRDSAVYFCASGLPLFSPRNRGRTSSYEQYFGPGTRLTVT.

The chain couples TRBV2 to TRBJ1-2; D gene uncertain. CDR3 size: 12 residues. V lost 6 bases and J lost 5, with 10 bases in between. Germline V gives CDR1 SNHLY, CDR2 FYNNEI. As DNA, the CDR3 is TGTGCCAGCAGGGGGAGTGAGTATGGCTACACCTTC. Translation: CASRGSEYGYTF.

J is TRBJ2-7 and V is TRBV21-1. TRBV21-1 is a listed pseudogene. The CDR3 covers 10 residues. For the CDR3, the DNA is TGTGCCAGGATATTCCACGAGCAGTACTTC. Amino acids: CARIFHEQYF.

This rearrangement joins TRBV19 to TRBJ1-1; TRBD1 is a possible D gene (5 bases). This CDR3 spans 15 amino acids. Trimming took 1 base from V and 4 from J, leaving 13 bases between them. CDR1 is LNHDA, CDR2 SQIVND, per germline (reference sequence). The CDR3 nucleotides are TGTGCCAGTAGTATAGGGGGGGATTGGGGCACTGAAGCTTTCTTT. Amino acid sequence: CASSIGGDWGTEAFF.

In nucleotides, the CDR3 is TGTGCCAGCAGTTACGGACAGGGCTATGGCTACACCTTC. Its translation is CASSYGQGYGYTF. The J gene is TRBJ1-2, the V gene TRBV12-3 or TRBV12-4; 8 bases are a match to TRBD1. Trimming at V came to 4 bases and at J to 4 bases, leaving 2 bases not matched to a gene. The CDR3 is 13 amino acids.

The V and J genes are TRBV2 and TRBJ2-2; 12 nucleotides line up with TRBD2. J was trimmed by 6 bases and V by 4 bases; bases with no gene match: 3. This CDR3 comprises 15 residues. CDR1 is SNHLY and CDR2 is FYNNEI in the germline V gene. Here the CDR3 reads CASSGTSGAAGELFF. The CDR3 region has the DNA TGTGCCAGCAGTGGGACTAGCGGGGCGGCCGGGGAGCTGTTTTTT.

The genes are TRBV7-9 and TRBJ2-2; D may match TRBD1 or TRBD2 (5 bases each). V was clipped by 4 bases and J by 1 base, with 13 bases between them. The CDR3 spans 16 residues. Germline V lookup: CDR1 SEHNR, CDR2 FQNEAQ (reference sequence). This chain's CDR3 is CASSSGQRVNTGELFF. For the CDR3, the DNA is TGTGCCAGCAGCTCGGGGCAGCGAGTGAACACCGGGGAGCTGTTTTTT.

The V gene is TRBV4-2, the J gene TRBJ2-1; D may be TRBD2 (7 bases). The V end was cut by 4 bases, the J end by 15 bases, with 25 bases between. Germline CDR1 is LGHNA and CDR2 is YNFKEQ. This CDR3 has 15 residues. The CDR3: CASSPTRVDGGALFF. The CDR3 DNA reads TGTGCCAGCAGCCCCACGAGAGTGGATGGGGGGGCACTGTTCTTC.

V is TRBV10-3 and J is TRBJ1-1, with D tentatively TRBD1 (5 bases). The CDR3 totals 16 residues. With 3 bases removed from V and 3 bases from J, the gap between germline ends came to 17 bases. Germline loops: CDR1 ENHRY, CDR2 SYGVKD. The CDR3 here is CAISDRDSLRDTEAFF. DNA of the CDR3: TGTGCCATCAGTGACCGGGACTCACTAAGGGACACTGAAGCTTTCTTT.

This chain connects TRBV5-1 to TRBJ2-1, with D perhaps TRBD1 or TRBD2 (5 bases each). CDR1 and CDR2 (germline): SGHRS, YFSETQ. Trimming pared 4 bases from V and 9 bases from J, leaving 14 bases between. The CDR3 is made up of 13 amino acids. The DNA of the CDR3 is TGCGCCAGCAGCCTTCCCGGGACCCGTGAGCAGTTCTTC. Its translation is CASSLPGTREQFF.

The chain combines TRBV5-8 with TRBJ1-5; TRBD1 agrees at 7 bases. Trimming removed 4 bases from V and 5 bases from J; junction bases left unmatched: 6. The CDR3 sequence is 14 residues long. Germline-derived CDR1 and CDR2 are SGHTS and YDEGEE. DNA for the CDR3: TGTGCCAGCAGCGGACGGACAGGCGATCAGCCCCAGCATTTT. Its protein product is CASSGRTGDQPQHF.

V usage is TRBV7-9 and J usage is TRBJ1-4, with D perhaps matching TRBD1 (5 bases). There are 13 residues in the CDR3. The V gene lost 0 bases and the J gene lost 12 bases, with 11 bases spanning the gap. Germline CDR1 SEHNR, CDR2 FQNEAQ (reference sequence). In nucleotides, the CDR3 is TGTGCCAGCAGCTTAGCGGGTCCCAGGGAACTGTTTTTT. Translating it yields CASSLAGPRELFF.

The genes are TRBV5-5 and TRBJ2-6; 9 bases line up with TRBD1. J was trimmed by 10 bases and V by 3 bases; bases with no gene match: 8. The germline V gene has CDR1 SGHKS and CDR2 YYEKEE (reference sequence). The CDR3 length is 15 residues. The CDR3: CASSSRTGVFNVLTF. The CDR3 DNA sequence: TGTGCCAGCAGCTCGAGGACAGGGGTTTTTAACGTCCTGACTTTC.

This clone was recorded only once. The chain recombines TRBV9 with TRBJ1-1; D remains ambiguous. Trimming removed 0 bases at V and 3 bases at J, with 9 bases between. This CDR3 is built from 14 residues. Germline assignment: CDR1 SGDLS and CDR2 YYNGEE. The CDR3 loop reads CASSVVRIDTEAFF. The CDR3 DNA follows: TGTGCCAGCAGCGTAGTACGGATCGACACTGAAGCTTTCTTT.

In the case of this clone: The missing conserved phenylalanine or tryptophan at the end of this CDR3 makes a read error likely. The chain carries TRBV7-8 and TRBJ1-6, with 7 positions matching TRBD1. After removal of 0 bases from V and 1 base from J, the junction contained 3 bases not matched to a gene. Per the germline V gene, CDR1 is SGHVS and CDR2 is FQNEAQ. This CDR3 region has 17 residues. CDR3 sequence reads: CASSLAKTGSYNSPLHL. Written as DNA, the CDR3 is TGTGCCAGCAGCTTAGCGAAGACAGGGTCCTATAATTCACCCCTCCACCTT.

The chain has TRBV29-1 and TRBJ2-7; 8 bases match TRBD1. This CDR3 is built from 14 residues. V was clipped by 8 bases and J by 2 bases; unmatched bases: 11. Germline V CDR1 and CDR2: SQVTM, ANQGSEA. For the CDR3, the DNA is TGCAGCTTCACCGGGACAGGCAATACCTACGAGCAGTACTTC. Protein sequence: CSFTGTGNTYEQYF.